Here is one T cell receptor beta chain with its context. Its cognate antigen is unknown. The data derive from a study of cytomegalovirus exposure and HLA in healthy donors. This CDR3 region has 14 residues. Germline lookup yields CDR1 LNHDA and CDR2 SQIVND (reference sequence). Unmatched junction bases numbered 7, after V lost 8 bases and J lost 2 bases. Points from the study as a whole: According to an earlier analysis, most TCR beta V segments yielded productive rearrangements about 90% or about 30% of the time. At a 0.05 false discovery rate, a later analysis found 16,951 TCR beta sequences to be associated with HLA alleles.

PCR employed 60 Vbeta and 13 Jbeta primers. Using immunoSEQ multiplex PCR, the repertoire was profiled, and TCRdb retains in-frame clones only, with some absent. This repertoire shows 150,000 to 200,000 clones, 75% to 85% found once; its top ten account for about 2.5%. Material for sequencing was PBMCs. The chain couples TRBV19 to TRBJ2-3, with 7 bases identical to TRBD1. This clonotype was sampled from a woman aged 50 to 60 in good health and CMV-seronegative. This CDR3 is CASSDRADTDTQYF. Written as DNA, the CDR3 is TGTGCCAGTTCTGACAGGGCTGACACAGATACGCAGTATTTT.